This TCR beta chain came from a study of vaccination and CD4 T cells after COVID-19. As for the study in general: Six males and four females, two of them Hispanic, were enrolled as convalescents. Stimulation used overlapping spike peptides from SARS-CoV-2, HCoV-NL63, HCoV-OC43 and HCoV-229E.

A word on this clonotype: As yet, its antigen is unknown.

An Oncomine TCR Beta short-read assay was used to sequence the DNA from cultured CD4+ T cells. TCRdb reprocessed the PCR reads via MiXCR and lists one record per CDR3 protein. The sample has nearly 20,000 distinct CDR3 sequences; about 45% are singletons. Indicated treatment: roughly nine-day PBMC culture with coronavirus spike peptide pools or control peptides (ViraFEST assay). Researchers grew the cells for around 9 days and then pulled out CD4+ T cells by negative selection. The sequence was obtained from a human donor who had recovered from COVID-19. The source material was CD4+ T cells from blood, cultured in vitro, sampled after SARS-CoV-2 vaccination.

In DNA, the CDR3 is TGTGCCAGCAGTGAGAGCGGGAGAACCGAGCAGTACTTC. As protein: CASSESGRTEQYF. J is TRBJ2-7 and V is TRBV6-1; TRBD2 matches 8 bases. The germline CDR1 and CDR2 sequences are MNHNS and SASEGT. The J segment lost 6 bases and the V segment lost 3 bases, leaving 4 bases of the junction unmatched. The length of the CDR3 is 13 residues.